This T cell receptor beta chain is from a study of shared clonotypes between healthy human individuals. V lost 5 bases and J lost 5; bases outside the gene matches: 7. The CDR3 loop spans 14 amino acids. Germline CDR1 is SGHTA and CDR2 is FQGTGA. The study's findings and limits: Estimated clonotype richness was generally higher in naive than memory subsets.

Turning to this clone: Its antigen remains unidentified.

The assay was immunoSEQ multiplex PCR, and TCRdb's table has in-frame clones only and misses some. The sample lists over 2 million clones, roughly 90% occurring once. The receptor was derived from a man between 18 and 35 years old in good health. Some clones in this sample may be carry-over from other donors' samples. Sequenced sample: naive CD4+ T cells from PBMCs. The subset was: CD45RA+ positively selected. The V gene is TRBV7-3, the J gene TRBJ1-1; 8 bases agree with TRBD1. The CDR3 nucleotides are TGTGCCAGCAGCAGACAGGGGCGTATAACTGAAGCTTTCTTT. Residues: CASSRQGRITEAFF.